The source of this T cell receptor (beta chain) is a study of technical replicates of blood from a few donors. Germline V gene lookup returns CDR1 SGHVS and CDR2 FQNEAQ. The V end was cut by 4 bases, the J end by 4 bases, with 13 bases between. The CDR3 runs 14 residues. Method: immunoSEQ multiplex PCR; TCRdb's copy keeps in-frame clones and lacks some. The sample has some 70,000 clones, just over 90% seen once. The clonotype comes from a human donor in good health. Some clones in this sample may be carry-over from other donors' samples. Source material: PBMCs. The rearrangement uses TRBV7-8 and TRBJ1-2; TRBD1 is a possible D gene (5 bases). CDR3 amino acids: CASSWGVLSYGYTF. For the CDR3, the DNA is TGTGCCAGCAGCTGGGGGGTGTTAAGCTATGGCTACACCTTC.